What follows are 11 T cell receptor beta chains derived from one specimen sequenced in a study of blood T cell repertoires in COVID-19. Libraries were prepared by immunoSEQ multiplex PCR; TCRdb keeps only in-frame clonotypes and omits some of them. The sample has roughly 220,000 clones; approximately 85% are singletons. The sequencing sample was made of peripheral blood. The receptors come from a woman of 80 years or more with COVID-19, enrolled during active disease.

The chain carries TRBV4-2 and TRBJ2-1, with D possibly matching TRBD2 (6 bases). Trimming left V 8 bases short and J 0 bases short, with 8 bases between. This CDR3 has 13 residues. Germline V lookup: CDR1 LGHNA, CDR2 YNFKEQ. The CDR3 DNA is TGTGCCAGCGGGACTGTCTCCTACAATGAGCAGTTCTTC. Protein: CASGTVSYNEQFF.

This chain connects TRBV2 to TRBJ2-3; the match to TRBD2 covers 7 bases. The ends lost 3 bases at V and 2 bases at J; junction bases unmatched: 5. The V gene's germline CDR1 is SNHLY and CDR2 FYNNEI. The CDR3 totals 15 residues. CDR3 nucleotides: TGTGCCAGCAGTGAGGAGGGACTATTCACAGATACGCAGTATTTT. Translation gives CASSEEGLFTDTQYF.

The chain joins TRBV27 to TRBJ2-5; 11 positions agree with TRBD1. Trimming removed 4 bases from V and 1 base from J; junction bases left unmatched: 5. The CDR3 length is 16 residues. CDR1 and CDR2 from the germline V gene are MNHEY and SMNVEV (reference sequence). The CDR3 DNA reads as TGTGCCAGCAGTTCCGGACAGGGGGCGCGCCAAGAGACCCAGTACTTC. Translated, it gives CASSSGQGARQETQYF.

The rearrangement joins TRBV30 to TRBJ1-6; tentative D call: TRBD1 (5 bases). The CDR3 is 14 amino acids. CDR1 and CDR2 from the germline V gene are GTSNPN and SVGIG (reference sequence). V lost 6 bases and J lost 10, with 19 bases in between. The CDR3 region is CACATRGTGSPLHF. The CDR3 bases are TGTGCCTGCGCAACCCGGGGGACGGGGTCACCCCTCCACTTT.

The CDR3 sequence is CSAQRLSGNTIYF. CDR3 bases: TGCAGCGCCCAGCGCCTCTCTGGAAACACCATATATTTT. The J gene is TRBJ1-3, the V gene TRBV29-1; D gene ambiguous. Trimming took off 7 bases at V and 0 bases at J, with 10 bases between the two ends. Germline CDR1 is SQVTM and CDR2 is ANQGSEA. CDR3 length: 13 residues.

The table lists this clone with a count of one. This sequence joins TRBV5-1 and TRBJ2-1; maybe TRBD2 (5 bases). The CDR3 spans 15 residues. In germline, CDR1 is SGHRS, CDR2 YFSETQ. V gave up 0 bases and J gave up 6 bases, with 13 bases separating them. In DNA, the CDR3 is TGCGCCAGCAGCTTGGCGGCGGGTAGCGTCAATGAGCAGTTCTTC. Encoded protein: CASSLAAGSVNEQFF. Complete variable domain (other parts from reference TRBV5-1 and TRBJ2-1): KAGVTQTPRYLIKTRGQQVTLSCSPISGHRSVSWYQQTPGQGLQFLFEYFSETQRNKGNFPGRFSGRQFSNSRSEMNVSTLELGDSALYLCASSLAAGSVNEQFFGPGTRLTVL.

This clone showed up just once. The rearrangement uses TRBV7-2 and TRBJ1-1, with 7 bases identical to TRBD1. J lost 0 bases, V lost 5 bases, and 6 bases had no gene match. CDR1 and CDR2 (germline): SGHTA, FQGNSA. The CDR3 spans 15 residues. The CDR3 is CASSVRQGLNTEAFF. The CDR3 DNA sequence: TGTGCCAGCAGCGTCAGACAGGGATTGAACACTGAAGCTTTCTTT.

DNA of the CDR3: TGTGCCAGCAGCTTAAAGACAGTGGCTAGCGGGGGGAACGGCGAGCAGTACTTC. It specifies CASSLKTVASGGNGEQYF. The chain recombines TRBV7-2 with TRBJ2-7, with 11 positions matching TRBD2. The CDR3 has 18 amino acids. J was trimmed by 6 bases and V by 2 bases; bases with no gene match: 15. Germline V lookup: CDR1 SGHTA, CDR2 FQGNSA.

This chain connects TRBV5-5 to TRBJ1-2, with D uncertain. CDR3 length: 15 residues. CDR1 and CDR2 from the germline V gene are SGHKS and YYEKEE (reference sequence). Trimming took off 2 bases at V and 0 bases at J, with 11 bases between the two ends. As DNA, the CDR3 is TGTGCCAGCAGCTTCGCGGGAAGAGCTAACTATGGCTACACCTTC. Its translation is CASSFAGRANYGYTF.

CDR3 coding DNA: TGTGCCAGCCGACTAGCGGCCACAGATACGCAGTATTTT. Protein product: CASRLAATDTQYF. This sequence joins TRBV19 and TRBJ2-3, with 9 bases identical to TRBD2. This CDR3 has 13 residues. V lost 9 bases, J lost 2 bases, and 3 bases stayed unmatched. CDR1 is LNHDA and CDR2 is SQIVND in the germline V gene (reference sequence). Variable domain in full (rest from reference TRBV19 and TRBJ2-3): DGGITQSPKYLFRKEGQNVTLSCEQNLNHDAMYWYRQDPGQGLRLIYYSQIVNDFQKGDIAEGYSVSREKKESFPLTVTSAQKNPTAFYLCASRLAATDTQYFGPGTRLTVL.

The chain carries TRBV3-1 (or the pseudogene TRBV3-2) and TRBJ1-1; D gene unclear. Germline lookup yields CDR1 LGHDT and CDR2 YNNKEL (reference sequence). V dropped 1 base and J dropped 0 bases, with 9 bases sitting between them. The CDR3 has 15 residues. The CDR3 reads CASSQAVVMNTEAFF. CDR3 bases: TGTGCCAGCAGCCAAGCGGTCGTTATGAACACTGAAGCTTTCTTT.